This TCR beta chain was captured in a study of control samples from healthy donors and cancer patients. Generated by immunoSEQ multiplex PCR, the TCRdb table keeps only in-frame clones and is missing some. Among 140,000 to 150,000 clones, 75% to 90% were seen once, and the ten largest hold roughly 5%. The CDR3 spans 17 amino acids, including both terminal residues. This clone has only a few counts. No DNA is shown, since the ends of the CDR3 on it are uncertain; the CDR3 is the one TCRdb lists. Material for sequencing was blood. The source of this sequence is a young man in good health. The chain employs TRBV21-1 and TRBJ2-1. TRBV21-1 is shown as a pseudogene. The CDR3 loop reads CASSKVGPGSSYNEQFF.